What follows describes a single TCR beta chain. The data are from a study of shared clonotypes between healthy human individuals. Study-level background: The cohort had a couple of women and a few men, ages 18 to 49.

In germline, CDR1 is LNHNV, CDR2 YYDKDF (reference sequence). CDR3 length: 16 residues. Losses at the gene ends were 5 bases for V and 5 bases for J; bases not matched to a gene: 7. Method: immunoSEQ multiplex PCR; TCRdb's copy keeps in-frame clones and lacks some. In the table there are around 530,000 clones, about 80% of which are singletons. The chain employs TRBV15 and TRBJ2-5, with 14 bases lining up with TRBD2. Sequenced sample: PBMCs. The sequence was obtained from a woman between 35 and 50 years old in good health. Some clones in this sample may be carry-over from other donors' samples. The CDR3 coding sequence is TGTGCCACCAGCGCCCGGACTAGCGGGAGGTGGGAGACCCAGTACTTC. Its protein product is CATSARTSGRWETQYF.